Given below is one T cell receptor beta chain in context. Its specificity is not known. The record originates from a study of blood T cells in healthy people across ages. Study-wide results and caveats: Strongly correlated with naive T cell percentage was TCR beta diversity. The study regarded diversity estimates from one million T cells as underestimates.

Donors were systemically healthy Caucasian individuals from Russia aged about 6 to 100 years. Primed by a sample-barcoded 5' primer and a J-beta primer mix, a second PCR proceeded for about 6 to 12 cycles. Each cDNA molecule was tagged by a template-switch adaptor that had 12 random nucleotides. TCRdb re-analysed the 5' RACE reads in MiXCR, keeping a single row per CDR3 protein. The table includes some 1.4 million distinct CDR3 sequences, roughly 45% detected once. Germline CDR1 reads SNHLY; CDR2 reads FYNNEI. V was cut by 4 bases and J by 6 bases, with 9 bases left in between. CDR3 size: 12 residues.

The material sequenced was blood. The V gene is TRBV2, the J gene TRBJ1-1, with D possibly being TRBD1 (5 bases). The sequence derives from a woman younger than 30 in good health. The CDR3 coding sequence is TGTGCCAGCAGTGCCAGGGCCTCTGAAGCTTTCTTT. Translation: CASSARASEAFF.